These 21 T cell receptor beta chains share one sample of origin, sequenced in a study of T cells after posttransplantation cyclophosphamide. Cells defined as naive were viable CD3+CD4+ or CD3+CD8+ and CCR7+CD45RA+CD45RO-CD95-CD27+CD28+. TCRdb keeps only in-frame clones here, not all; method: immunoSEQ multiplex PCR. The sample includes 34,000 or so clones, roughly 90% of them seen just once. Material: naive CD4+ T cells sorted from blood. Receptors were obtained from a man aged 30-40 years in good health and a related stem cell transplant donor.

J is TRBJ1-5 and V is TRBV6-1; 7 bases fit TRBD1. Germline V gives CDR1 MNHNS, CDR2 SASEGT. Losses at the gene ends were 6 bases for V and 5 bases for J; bases not matched to a gene: 7. The CDR3 totals 14 residues. DNA of the CDR3: TGTGCCAGCAGCCCAGGGGGATCGGATCAGCCCCAGCATTTT. Its translation is CASSPGGSDQPQHF.

This chain joins TRBV4-1 and TRBJ1-6; a possible D gene is TRBD1 (6 bases). The CDR3 is 15 amino acids. V was trimmed by 4 bases and J by 6 bases, leaving 13 bases between them. From germline, CDR1 is MGHRA and CDR2 YSYEKL. The CDR3 DNA sequence: TGCGCCAGCAGCCGAGAGACAGGAGTTAATTCACCCCTCCACTTT. Translated: CASSRETGVNSPLHF.

J is TRBJ2-5 and V is TRBV5-4; D remains ambiguous. V gave up 4 bases and J gave up 2 bases, with 3 bases separating them. The CDR3 totals 11 residues. The germline V gene has CDR1 SGHNT and CDR2 YYREEE (reference sequence). CDR3 nucleotide sequence: TGTGCCAGCAGCCTGCAAGAGACCCAGTACTTC. Amino acid sequence: CASSLQETQYF.

The CDR3 bases are TGCGCCAGCAGCCGAGGACAGGGGCTCTCCTACGAGCAGTACTTC. Protein: CASSRGQGLSYEQYF. J is TRBJ2-7 and V is TRBV5-1; 9 bases map to TRBD1. The CDR3 loop spans 15 amino acids. V was clipped by 4 bases and J by 0 bases; unmatched bases: 5. The germline V gene encodes CDR1 SGHRS and CDR2 YFSETQ.

The chain uses TRBV18 and TRBJ1-3; 9 bases agree with TRBD1. The CDR3 loop spans 13 amino acids. Losses at the gene ends were 8 bases for V and 4 bases for J; bases not matched to a gene: 3. Germline V lookup: CDR1 KGHSH, CDR2 LQKENI. CDR3: CASLTGGGNTIYF. CDR3 sequence (DNA): TGTGCCAGCCTGACAGGGGGAGGAAACACCATATATTTT.

The chain recombines TRBV2 with TRBJ1-1; D not certain. The CDR3 has 13 amino acids. V lost 8 bases, J lost 0 bases, and 10 bases lay in between. Looked up from germline, CDR1 is SNHLY and CDR2 is FYNNEI. CDR3 region: CASGPVLNTEAFF. CDR3 in DNA: TGTGCCAGCGGCCCAGTATTGAACACTGAAGCTTTCTTT.

The chain recombines TRBV7-9 with TRBJ1-1; unclear D gene. V was cut by 5 bases and J by 1 base, with 14 bases left in between. Looked up from germline, CDR1 is SEHNR and CDR2 is FQNEAQ (reference sequence). CDR3 length: 15 residues. The CDR3 DNA reads as TGTGCCAGCAGCCTGCCGGGGATTGGGAACACTGAAGCTTTCTTT. This sequence encodes CASSLPGIGNTEAFF.

The rearrangement joins TRBV10-3 to TRBJ2-1, with 13 bases identical to TRBD2. V was clipped by 10 bases and J by 7 bases; unmatched bases: 7. This CDR3 is built from 14 residues. The germline V gene encodes CDR1 ENHRY and CDR2 SYGVKD. CDR3 in amino acids: CATTGTSGVNEQFF. DNA of the CDR3: TGTGCCACGACCGGGACTAGCGGGGTGAATGAGCAGTTCTTC.

V gene TRBV4-1 combines with J gene TRBJ2-5; possible D gene TRBD1, 5 bases. The CDR3 has 15 residues. V was trimmed by 0 bases and J by 1 base, leaving 9 bases between them. Germline loops: CDR1 MGHRA, CDR2 YSYEKL. CDR3 in amino acids: CASSQDRRVQETQYF. In nucleotides, the CDR3 is TGCGCCAGCAGCCAAGATCGCAGGGTCCAAGAGACCCAGTACTTC.

The chain couples TRBV29-1 to TRBJ2-7; 8 positions match TRBD2. The CDR3 has 12 residues. Germline CDR1 and CDR2: SQVTM and ANQGSEA. Germline trimming cut 5 bases from V and 4 bases from J; bases unmatched to any gene: 4. The CDR3 sequence: CSVHSGEYEQYF. The CDR3 DNA sequence: TGCAGCGTTCATAGCGGGGAGTACGAGCAGTACTTC.

V is TRBV5-1 and J is TRBJ2-5; 9 bases are shared with TRBD1. J lost 9 bases, V lost 5 bases, and 17 bases had no gene match. The germline gives CDR1 SGHRS, CDR2 YFSETQ. The CDR3 spans 16 residues. The CDR3: CASRPLRQGGSMAQYF. The CDR3 bases are TGCGCCAGCAGACCCTTGAGACAGGGGGGATCGATGGCCCAGTACTTC.

This chain links TRBV18 with TRBJ2-3; perhaps TRBD2 as D (6 bases). Germline CDR1 KGHSH, CDR2 LQKENI. The germline V and J ends were trimmed by 3 bases and 4 bases, with 26 bases remaining between them. The CDR3 has 19 amino acids. Here the CDR3 reads CASSPPMGGGIVAADTQYF. The CDR3 bases are TGTGCCAGCTCACCCCCGATGGGTGGCGGGATCGTCGCGGCAGATACGCAGTATTTT. Drawing the rest from reference TRBV18 and TRBJ2-3, the complete variable domain is NAGVMQNPRHLVRRRGQEARLRCSPMKGHSHVYWYRQLPEEGLKFMVYLQKENIIDESGMPKERFSAEFPKEGPSILRIQQVVRGDSAAYFCASSPPMGGGIVAADTQYFGPGTRLTVL.

In DNA form, the CDR3 reads TGTGCCAGCAGCCCCCGGGACAGGGGGCGATACGAACTGTTTTTT. It is translated as CASSPRDRGRYELFF. The chain has TRBV6-6 and TRBJ1-4, with 12 bases matching TRBD1. The germline V gene has CDR1 MNHNY and CDR2 SVGAGI (reference sequence). V lost 6 bases and J lost 12; bases outside the gene matches: 11. CDR3 length: 15 amino acids.

V and J are TRBV29-1 and TRBJ2-7; 8 bases agree with TRBD1. With V trimmed by 7 bases and J by 6 bases, 11 bases remained unmatched. In germline, CDR1 is SQVTM, CDR2 ANQGSEA. The CDR3 spans 13 residues. As DNA, the CDR3 is TGCAGCGCGGGCGGACAGGGACCTACCGAGCAGTACTTC. Translating it yields CSAGGQGPTEQYF.

The gene calls are TRBV5-5 and TRBJ2-7; 7 nucleotides agree with TRBD1. The CDR3 loop spans 13 amino acids. V trimming: 1 base; J trimming: 6 bases; junction bases outside the gene matches: 4. Germline V gene lookup returns CDR1 SGHKS and CDR2 YYEKEE (reference sequence). CDR3 amino acids: CASSLTGESEQYF. The DNA of the CDR3 is TGTGCCAGCAGCTTGACAGGGGAATCCGAGCAGTACTTC.

The rearrangement uses TRBV19 and TRBJ2-3; D possibly corresponds to TRBD2 (6 bases). In germline, CDR1 is LNHDA, CDR2 SQIVND (reference sequence). Between the trimmed V and J ends, which lost 4 bases and 5 bases, there was a span of 10 bases. This CDR3 region has 13 residues. The CDR3 coding sequence is TGTGCCAGTAGTACCCTAGCGAAAGATACGCAGTATTTT. This sequence encodes CASSTLAKDTQYF.

This chain uses TRBV19 with TRBJ1-2, with D perhaps TRBD1 (6 bases). CDR3 length: 14 amino acids. Germline V gene lookup returns CDR1 LNHDA and CDR2 SQIVND (reference sequence). The ends were cut back, 7 bases at V and 6 bases at J, with 18 bases in the middle. The CDR3, as DNA: TGTGCCAGTATGGATCCCGGCAGGGGCGATGGCTACACCTTC. Amino acids: CASMDPGRGDGYTF.

With respect to this clone: Relative to the germline gene, one junction end is altered; a read error may explain this. The gene calls are TRBV7-2 and TRBJ2-3; D perhaps matches TRBD1 (5 bases). The CDR3 loop spans 13 amino acids. CDR1 and CDR2 from the germline V gene are SGHTA and FQGNSA. The DNA for the CDR3 is TGTGCCAGCAGCGGGCGGTTGACAGATATGCAGTATTTT. Its protein is CASSGRLTDMQYF.

The V and J genes are TRBV6-4 and TRBJ2-7, with 7 bases fitting TRBD1. The CDR3 totals 14 residues. The V gene's germline CDR1 is MRHNA and CDR2 SNTAGT. V dropped 7 bases and J dropped 1; count of bases not matched to a gene: 7. The CDR3 loop reads CASNIQGFSYEQYF. CDR3 nucleotide sequence: TGTGCCAGCAACATACAGGGGTTTTCCTACGAGCAGTACTTC.

J is TRBJ1-2 and V is TRBV6-1; a weak D match, TRBD1 (5 bases). V lost 2 bases and J 3 bases, leaving 7 bases between the germline ends. CDR1 is MNHNS, CDR2 SASEGT, per germline. This CDR3 has 13 amino acids. CDR3: CASSEQGDYGYTF. The CDR3 region has the DNA TGTGCCAGCAGTGAACAGGGCGACTATGGCTACACCTTC.

V and J are TRBV11-2 and TRBJ1-5, with 8 bases lining up with TRBD1. Trimming removed 1 base from V and 5 bases from J; junction bases left unmatched: 4. CDR1 is SGHAT and CDR2 is FQNNGV in the germline V gene. The CDR3 runs to 15 residues. CDR3 sequence (DNA): TGTGCCAGCAGCTTAGGAACAGGGGGTGATCAGCCCCAGCATTTT. Translation gives CASSLGTGGDQPQHF.